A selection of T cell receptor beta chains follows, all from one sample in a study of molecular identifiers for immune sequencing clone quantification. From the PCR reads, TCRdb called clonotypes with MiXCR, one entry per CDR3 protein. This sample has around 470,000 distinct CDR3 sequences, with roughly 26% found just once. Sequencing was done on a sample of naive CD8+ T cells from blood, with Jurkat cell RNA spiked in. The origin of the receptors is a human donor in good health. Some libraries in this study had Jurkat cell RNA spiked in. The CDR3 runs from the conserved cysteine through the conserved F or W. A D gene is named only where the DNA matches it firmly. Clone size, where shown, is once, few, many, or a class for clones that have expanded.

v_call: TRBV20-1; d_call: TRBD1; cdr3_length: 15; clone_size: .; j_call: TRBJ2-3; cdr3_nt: TGCAGTGCTAGAGATGTGGGACAGGGAGGAGATGCGCAGTATTTT; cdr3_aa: CSARDVGQGGDAQYF
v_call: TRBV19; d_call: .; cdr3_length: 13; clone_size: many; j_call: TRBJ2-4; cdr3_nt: TGTGCCAGTAGTATTCAAGCCAAAAACATTCAGTACTTC; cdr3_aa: CASSIQAKNIQYF
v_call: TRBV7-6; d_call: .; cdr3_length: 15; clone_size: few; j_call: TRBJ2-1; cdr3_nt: TGTGCCAGCAGCACAGCATCGGGTCTCATGTATGAGCAGTTCTTC; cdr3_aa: CASSTASGLMYEQFF
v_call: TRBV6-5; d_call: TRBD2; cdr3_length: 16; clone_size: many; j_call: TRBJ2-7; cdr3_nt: TGTGCCAGCAGTTACCCCTTAGCGGGAGAGGGGTACGAGCAGTACTTC; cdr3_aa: CASSYPLAGEGYEQYF
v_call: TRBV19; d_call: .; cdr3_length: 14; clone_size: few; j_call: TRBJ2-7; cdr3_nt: TGTGCCAGTAGTACCCGTGGACCAGGGATCGAGCAGTACTTC; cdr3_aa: CASSTRGPGIEQYF
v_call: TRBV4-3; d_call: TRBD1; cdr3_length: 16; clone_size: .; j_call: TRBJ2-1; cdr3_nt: TGCGCCAGCAGCCAAGATCGGGACAGGGGTTACAATGAGCAGTTCTTC; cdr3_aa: CASSQDRDRGYNEQFF
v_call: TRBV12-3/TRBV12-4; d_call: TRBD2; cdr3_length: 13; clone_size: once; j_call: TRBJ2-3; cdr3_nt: TGTGCCAGCAGTCTCAGACTAGCAGATACGCGGTATTTT; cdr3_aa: CASSLRLADTRYF
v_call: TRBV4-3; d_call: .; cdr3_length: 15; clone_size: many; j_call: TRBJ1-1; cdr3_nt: TGCGCCAGCAGCCAAGGGTCCGGGGGGTACACTGAAGCTTTCTTT; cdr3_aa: CASSQGSGGYTEAFF
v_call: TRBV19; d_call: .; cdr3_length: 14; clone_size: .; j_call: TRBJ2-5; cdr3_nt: TGTGCCAGTGGCCCGGACGGTAACCAAGAGACCCAGTACTTC; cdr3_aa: CASGPDGNQETQYF
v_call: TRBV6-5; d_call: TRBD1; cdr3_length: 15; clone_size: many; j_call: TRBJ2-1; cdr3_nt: TGTGCCAGCAGTCAGGGACAGGGGGCCTCTGATGAGCAGTTCTTC; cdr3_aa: CASSQGQGASDEQFF
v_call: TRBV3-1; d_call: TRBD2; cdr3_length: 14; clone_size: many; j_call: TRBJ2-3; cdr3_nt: TGTGCCAGCAGCCGAGGACTAGACACAGATACGCAGTATTTT; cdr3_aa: CASSRGLDTDTQYF
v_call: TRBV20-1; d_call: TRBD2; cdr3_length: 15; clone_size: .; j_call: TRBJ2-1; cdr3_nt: TGCAGTGGTGAGGGACTAGCGGGAGTAGCGAATGAGCAGTTCTTC; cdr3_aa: CSGEGLAGVANEQFF
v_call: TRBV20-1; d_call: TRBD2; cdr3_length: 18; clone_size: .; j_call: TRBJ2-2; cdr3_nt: TGCAGTGCTACCCCCGGGACTAGCGGGAGGTTTTTCGCCGGGGAGCTGTTTTTT; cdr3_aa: CSATPGTSGRFFAGELFF
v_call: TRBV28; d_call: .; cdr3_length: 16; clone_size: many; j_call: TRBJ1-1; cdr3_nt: TGTGCCAGCTCCACGGCGCCAGGGAGAATCGACACTGAAGCTTTCTTT; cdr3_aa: CASSTAPGRIDTEAFF
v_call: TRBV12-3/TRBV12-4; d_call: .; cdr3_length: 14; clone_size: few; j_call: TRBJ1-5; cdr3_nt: TGTGCCAGCAGTTTCTCTACACCCTCGGGGCCCCAGCATTTT; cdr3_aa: CASSFSTPSGPQHF
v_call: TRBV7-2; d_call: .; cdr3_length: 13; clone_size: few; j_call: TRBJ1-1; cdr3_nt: TGTGCCAGCAGGCTGATCGGGGGCCCTGAAGCTTTCTTT; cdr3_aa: CASRLIGGPEAFF
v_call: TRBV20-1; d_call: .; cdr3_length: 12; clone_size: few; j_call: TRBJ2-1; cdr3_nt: TGCAGTGCTAGCGACAGGTACAATGAGCAGTTCTTC; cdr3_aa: CSASDRYNEQFF
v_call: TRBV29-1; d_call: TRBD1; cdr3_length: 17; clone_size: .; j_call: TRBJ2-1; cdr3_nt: TGCAGCGTTGAAGGCCTCAGTAGGACAGGGCTCACAAATGGGCAGTTCTTC; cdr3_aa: CSVEGLSRTGLTNGQFF
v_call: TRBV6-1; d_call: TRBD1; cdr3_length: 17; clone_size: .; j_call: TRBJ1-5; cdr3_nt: TGTGCCAGCATTAGACAGGGGGCCCGGATTCCCAATCCGCCCCAGCAATTT; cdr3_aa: CASIRQGARIPNPPQQF
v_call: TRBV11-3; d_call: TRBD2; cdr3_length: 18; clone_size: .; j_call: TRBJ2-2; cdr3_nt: TGTGCCAGCAGCCCAGGACTAGCGGGGGTGACGCGCACCGGGGAGCTGTTTTTT; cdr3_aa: CASSPGLAGVTRTGELFF
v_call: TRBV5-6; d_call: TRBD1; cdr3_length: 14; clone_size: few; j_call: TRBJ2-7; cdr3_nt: TGTGCCAGCATCGCACAGGGGTCTCCCTACGAGCAGTACTTC; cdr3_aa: CASIAQGSPYEQYF
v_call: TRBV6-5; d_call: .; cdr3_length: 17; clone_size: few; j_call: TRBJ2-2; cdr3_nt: TGTGCCAGCACTACAAATCCCTACAGGGTTAGCACCGGGGAGCTGTTTTTT; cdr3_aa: CASTTNPYRVSTGELFF
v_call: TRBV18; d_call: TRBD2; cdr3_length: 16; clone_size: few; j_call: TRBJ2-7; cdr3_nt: TGTGCCAGCTCAGCCGAACCGGGACTAGTCTTCTACGAGCAGTACTTC; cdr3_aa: CASSAEPGLVFYEQYF
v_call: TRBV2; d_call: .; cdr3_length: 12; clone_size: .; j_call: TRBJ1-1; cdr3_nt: TGTGCCAGCAGTGAAGGGACCCCGGAAGCTTTCTTT; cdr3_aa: CASSEGTPEAFF
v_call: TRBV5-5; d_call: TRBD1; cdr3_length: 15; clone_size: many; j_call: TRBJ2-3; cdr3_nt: TGTGCCAGCAGCTTGTATACAGGGGACACAGATACGCAGTATTTT; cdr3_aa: CASSLYTGDTDTQYF
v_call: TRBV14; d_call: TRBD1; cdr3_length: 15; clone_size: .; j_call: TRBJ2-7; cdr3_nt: TGTGCCAGCAGCCAATATACAGGGGGCGGATACGAGCAGTACTTC; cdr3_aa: CASSQYTGGGYEQYF
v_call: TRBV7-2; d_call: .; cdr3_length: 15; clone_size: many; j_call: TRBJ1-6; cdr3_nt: TGTGCCAGCAGCTCCGATGTCTCCTATAATTCACCCCTCCACTTT; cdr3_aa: CASSSDVSYNSPLHF
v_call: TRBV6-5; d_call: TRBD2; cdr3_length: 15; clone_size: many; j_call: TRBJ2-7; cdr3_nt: TGTGCCAGCAGTCCCGGGGGAGGGAGCTCCTACGAGCAGTACTTC; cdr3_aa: CASSPGGGSSYEQYF
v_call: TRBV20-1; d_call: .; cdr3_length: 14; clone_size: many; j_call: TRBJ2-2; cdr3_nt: TGCAGTGCTTTTCTGGACAGGAACACCGGGGAGCTGTTTTTT; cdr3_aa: CSAFLDRNTGELFF
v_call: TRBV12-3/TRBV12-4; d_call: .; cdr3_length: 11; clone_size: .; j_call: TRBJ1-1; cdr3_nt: TGTGCCACCAAGTCAAGCCACAAAGCTTTCTTT; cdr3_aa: CATKSSHKAFF
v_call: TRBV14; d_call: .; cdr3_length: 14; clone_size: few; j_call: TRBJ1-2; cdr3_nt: TGTGCCAGCAGCCAGAGTTCGGACGGCCTTGGCTACACCTTC; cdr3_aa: CASSQSSDGLGYTF
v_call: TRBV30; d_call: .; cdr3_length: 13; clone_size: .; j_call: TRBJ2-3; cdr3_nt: TGTGCCTGGAGTGTGGGCCAGACAGATACGCAGTATTTT; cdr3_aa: CAWSVGQTDTQYF
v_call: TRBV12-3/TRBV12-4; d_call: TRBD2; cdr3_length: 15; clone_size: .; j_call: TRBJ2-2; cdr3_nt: TGTGCCAGCAGGGAGCGGGAGGGGAACACCGGGGAGCTGTTTTTT; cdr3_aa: CASREREGNTGELFF
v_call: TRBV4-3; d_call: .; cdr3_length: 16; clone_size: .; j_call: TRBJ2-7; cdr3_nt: TGCGCCAGCAGCCAAGATACGGCGAACTTGGTCGGCGAGCAGTACTTC; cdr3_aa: CASSQDTANLVGEQYF
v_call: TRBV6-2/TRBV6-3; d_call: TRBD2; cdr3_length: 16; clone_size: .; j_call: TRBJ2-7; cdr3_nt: TGTGCCAGCACCACCTACGAGGGACTATCTACGATTGAGCAGTACTTC; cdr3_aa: CASTTYEGLSTIEQYF
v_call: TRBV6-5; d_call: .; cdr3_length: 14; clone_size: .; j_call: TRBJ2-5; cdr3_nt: TGTGCCAGCAGTTACTGGGCGGAGCAAGAGACCCAGTACTTC; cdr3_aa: CASSYWAEQETQYF
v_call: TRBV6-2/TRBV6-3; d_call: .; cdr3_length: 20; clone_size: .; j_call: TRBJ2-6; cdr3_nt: TGTGCCAGCAGTCACCCTACGGGACAAGCGATATTCTCTGGGGCCAACGTCCTGACTTTC; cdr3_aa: CASSHPTGQAIFSGANVLTF
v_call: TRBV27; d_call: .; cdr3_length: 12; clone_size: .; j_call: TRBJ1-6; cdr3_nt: TGTGTCAGCAGGGATCTTAATTCACCCCTCCACTTT; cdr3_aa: CVSRDLNSPLHF
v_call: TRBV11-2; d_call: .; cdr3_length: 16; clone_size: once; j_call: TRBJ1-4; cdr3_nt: TGTGCCAGCAGCTTAGAGGGGGCAGCAACTAATGAAAAACTGTTTTTT; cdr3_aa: CASSLEGAATNEKLFF
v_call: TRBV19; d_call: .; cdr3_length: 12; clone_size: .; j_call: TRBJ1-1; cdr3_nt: TGTGCCAGTACCGAGGGGAGCACTGAAGCTTTCTTT; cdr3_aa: CASTEGSTEAFF
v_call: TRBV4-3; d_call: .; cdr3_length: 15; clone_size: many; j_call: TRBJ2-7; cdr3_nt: TGCGCCAGCAGCCAAGATGCAGGGTACGCCTACGAGCAGTACTTC; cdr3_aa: CASSQDAGYAYEQYF
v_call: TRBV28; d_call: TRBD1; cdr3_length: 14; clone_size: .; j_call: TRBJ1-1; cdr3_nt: TGTGCCAGCAGTCTGACAGGGGCTACTTTCGAAGCTTTCTTT; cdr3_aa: CASSLTGATFEAFF
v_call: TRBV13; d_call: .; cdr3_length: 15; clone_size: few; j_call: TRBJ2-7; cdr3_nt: TGTGCCAGCAGCGCCCCCGACAGGCCGACCTACGAGCAGTACTTC; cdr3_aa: CASSAPDRPTYEQYF
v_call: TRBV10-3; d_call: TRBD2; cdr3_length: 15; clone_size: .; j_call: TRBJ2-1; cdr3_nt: TGTGCCATCAGTGAGACTAGCGGGGACTACAATGAGCAGTTCTTC; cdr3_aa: CAISETSGDYNEQFF
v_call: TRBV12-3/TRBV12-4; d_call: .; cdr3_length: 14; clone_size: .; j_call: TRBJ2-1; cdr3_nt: TGTGCCAGCAGTCACGGGACCAACTACAATGAGCAGTTCTTC; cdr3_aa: CASSHGTNYNEQFF
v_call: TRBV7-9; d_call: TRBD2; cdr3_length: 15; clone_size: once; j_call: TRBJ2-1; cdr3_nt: TGTGCCAGCAGCACTCTAGCGGGGGGGGGTAATGAGCAGTTCTTC; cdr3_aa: CASSTLAGGGNEQFF
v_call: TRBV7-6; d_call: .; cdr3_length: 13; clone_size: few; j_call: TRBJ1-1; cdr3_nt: TGTGCCAGCAGCTTGGGGTTGAACACTGAAGCTCTCTTT; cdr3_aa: CASSLGLNTEALF
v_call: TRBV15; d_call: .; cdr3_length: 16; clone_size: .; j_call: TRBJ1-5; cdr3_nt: TGTGCCACCAGCCCACAGGGAACCGAAAGTATGGAGCCCCAGCATTTT; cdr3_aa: CATSPQGTESMEPQHF